The 10 T cell receptor beta chains in this list originate from one sample, sequenced in a study of T cell clonality in common variable immunodeficiency. Using immunoSEQ multiplex PCR, the repertoire was profiled, and TCRdb retains in-frame clones only, with some absent. Observed in the sample are tens of thousands of clones, none of them singletons. The sample taken for sequencing was peripheral blood mononuclear cells. The receptors shown here come from a person aged 18-70 years in good health.

This clone was recorded many times. With the read ending 3 residues before the CDR3 end, the germline J gene is used to fill in that end. The V gene is TRBV10-1, the J gene TRBJ2-3; 9 positions agree with TRBD1. The CDR3 length is 18 residues. From germline, CDR1 is WNHNN and CDR2 SYGVQD (reference sequence). The part of the CDR3 DNA that was read is TGCGCCAGCAGGCTGGCCGGGACAGGGCGTTATAGCAATCAGCCG. This sequence encodes CASRLAGTGRYSNQP. The full CDR3 is CASRLAGTGRYSNQPQYF.

This clone has ten or more counts. The observed sequence ends 3 residues before the CDR3 terminus, with the missing tail filled in from the germline J gene. The genes are TRBV2 and TRBJ2-7; 8 bases are a match to TRBD1. CDR1 SNHLY and CDR2 FYNNEI come from the germline V gene. This CDR3 is 15 amino acids long. Losses at the gene ends were 5 bases for V and 0 bases for J; bases not matched to a gene: 6. CDR3 in amino acids: CASSPDRGNSYEQYF. Incomplete CDR3 DNA: TGTGCCAGCAGTCCAGACAGGGGTAACTCCTACGAG. Looking up the rest from reference TRBV2 and TRBJ2-7 gives the full variable domain: EPEVTQTPSHQVTQMGQEVILRCVPISNHLYFYWYRQILGQKVEFLVSFYNNEISEKSEIFDDQFSVERPDGSNFTLKIRSTKLEDSAMYFCASSPDRGNSYEQYFGPGTRLTVT.

There are many counts of this clone. The read gets to within 3 residues of the CDR3 end, and the germline J gene fills in the rest. The chain combines TRBV7-2 with TRBJ1-4; a weak D match, TRBD1 (5 bases). The CDR3 totals 15 residues. Per the germline V gene, CDR1 is SGHTA and CDR2 is FQGNSA. Trimming took 1 base from V and 7 from J, leaving 13 bases between them. The CDR3 is CASSLGPGESEKLFF. CDR3 bases read: TGTGCCAGCAGCTTAGGGCCGGGGGAGAGTGAAAAA.

This clone was seen ten or more times. Coverage ceases 3 residues before the CDR3 finishes, and the germline J gene fills in the end. The rearrangement links TRBV14 to TRBJ2-7; TRBD1 matches 11 bases. Germline V gives CDR1 SGHDN, CDR2 FVKESK. V was pared by 4 bases and J by 3 bases, with 2 bases of the junction left unmatched. The CDR3 is made up of 14 amino acids. The CDR3 sequence is CASSPGQGGYEQYF. The sequenced part of the CDR3 DNA is TGTGCCAGCAGCCCGGGACAGGGGGGCTACGAG.

Comment on this clone: The read ends 3 residues early relative to the CDR3; the germline J gene fills the gap. The rearrangement uses TRBV19 and TRBJ2-3; a weak D match, TRBD1 (6 bases). Germline V gene lookup returns CDR1 LNHDA and CDR2 SQIVND (reference sequence). The CDR3 sequence is 14 residues long. This CDR3 is CASRGGQHQETQYF. The DNA read from the CDR3 is TGTGCCAGTAGAGGTGGACAGCACCAAGAGACG.

On this clone itself: The CDR3 end lies 3 residues beyond the end of the read and is filled in from the germline J gene. The chain is built from TRBV7-9 and TRBJ2-2; 8 bases are a match to TRBD2. The CDR3 is 15 residues long. CDR1 is SEHNR, CDR2 FQNEAQ, per germline (reference sequence). Here the CDR3 reads CASSLIYGGAEKLFF. The sequenced CDR3 bases are TGTGCCAGCAGCTTAATTTACGGGGGGGCTGAAAAG.

In this sample, this clone turned up many times. The read ends 3 residues shy of where the CDR3 ends; the end is completed using the germline J gene. The V call is TRBV5-1, the J call TRBJ2-3; TRBD1 might be the D (6 bases). The CDR3 totals 14 residues. V lost 0 bases, J lost 2 bases, and 7 bases lay in between. CDR1 is SGHRS, CDR2 YFSETQ, per germline. The CDR3 loop reads CASSLGQVTDTQYF. The sequenced part of the CDR3 DNA is TGCGCCAGCAGCTTGGGACAGGTCACAGATACG.

In its sample, this clone was seen a few times. At one end the junction does not follow the germline gene, possibly because of a read error. Read sequence stops 3 residues before the CDR3 end, and the germline J gene provides the missing end. Other DNA sequences in the sample encode the same CDR3. The V gene is TRBV30, the J gene TRBJ1-3; possible D gene TRBD1, 5 bases. There are 14 residues in the CDR3. Germline V gives CDR1 GTSNPN, CDR2 SVGIG (reference sequence). CDR3 DNA, as far as it was read: TGTGCCTGGAGTGCACCGGGGACTGGAAACACG. Protein: CAWSAPGTGNT. The CDR3 as a whole reads CAWSAPGTGNTIYF.

In its sample, this clone was seen many times. The missing CDR3 end, 3 residues past where the read stops, is filled in from the germline J gene. The chain carries TRBV20-1 and TRBJ1-5, with D possibly TRBD1 on 5 matching bases. CDR3 length equals 14 residues. The V end lost 1 base, the J end lost 5 bases, and 12 bases lay between the germline ends. CDR1 is DFQATT, CDR2 SNEGSKA, per germline (reference sequence). The CDR3 DNA, read in part, is TGCAGTGCTAGAGCTAGGCAGGGCCATCAGCCC. Protein: CSARARQGHQP. The CDR3 as a whole reads CSARARQGHQPQHF.

This clone was seen at least ten times. Read sequence stops 3 residues before the CDR3 end, and the germline J gene provides the missing end. The chain uses TRBV7-6 and TRBJ2-7; no clear D. Germline CDR1 and CDR2: SGHVS and FNYEAQ. The CDR3 covers 12 residues. Trimming pared 5 bases from V and 4 bases from J, leaving 9 bases between. The CDR3 spells CASSLTGYEQYF. CDR3 bases read: TGTGCCAGCAGCCTAACGGGTTACGAG.